A selection of T cell receptor beta chains follows, all from one sample in a study of CD8 T cells and mutated HIV epitopes. These receptors have no identified antigens. TCRdb passed the single-cell sequencing reads through MiXCR, listing each CDR3 protein once. This table has 590 or so distinct CDR3 sequences, around 46% appearing once. The sample was CD8+ T cells from blood cultured with a non-adapted viral peptide, taken during chronic HIV-1 infection. Every receptor here comes from a woman between 18 and 29 years old with HIV-1 infection. Each CDR3 is given with its conserved first and last residue. D genes are given only for firm matches. The size of a clone is reported for some rows only, either as once, few or many, or as a class for expanded clones.

V	J	D	size	DNA	CDR3
TRBV11-2	TRBJ2-3	TRBD2	medium-sized	TGTGCCAGCAGCTTAGTTCTAGCGGGGGAAGATACGCAGTATTTT	CASSLVLAGEDTQYF
TRBV27	TRBJ2-3	TRBD2	.	TGTGCCAGCAGAGTACCTGAACATGGGGTAACATTGTGGGGACTAGTCACAGATACGCAGTATTTT	CASRVPEHGVTLWGLVTDTQYF
TRBV9	TRBJ2-3	TRBD2	once	TGTGCCAGCAGTGACCTGGGCGAGCGGGGGGCAGATACGCAGTATTTT	CASSDLGERGADTQYF
TRBV7-9	TRBJ1-4	.	.	TGTGCCAGCAGTCGGGTAGAAAAACTGTTTTTT	CASSRVEKLFF
TRBV7-2	TRBJ1-5	.	.	TGTGCCAGCAGCTTCAGCGTGTGTAGCAATCAGCCCCAGCATTTC	CASSFSVCSNQPQHF
TRBV12-3/TRBV12-4	TRBJ1-1	.	medium-sized	TGTGCCAGCAGTTTTTGGAGGGGGAACACTGAAGCTTTCTTT	CASSFWRGNTEAFF
TRBV28	TRBJ1-3	.	.	TGTGCCAGTAGACACCAGGGTGCTGAAAACACCATATATTTT	CASRHQGAENTIYF
TRBV6-2/TRBV6-3	TRBJ2-2	.	.	TGTGCCAGCAGCCGCTCCGGGGAGCTGTTTTTT	CASSRSGELFF
TRBV30	TRBJ2-7	.	.	TGTGCCTGGACCAGCGGGGGCAGGGGGGAGTACTTC	CAWTSGGRGEYF
TRBV2	TRBJ2-1	.	medium-sized	TGTGCCAGCAGTGGGACGTCGTACAATGAGCAGTTCTTC	CASSGTSYNEQFF
TRBV6-5	TRBJ1-2	TRBD1	few	TGTGCCAGCAGTCAGGCCCCGGACAGGCTGCCTAACTATGGCTACACCTTC	CASSQAPDRLPNYGYTF
TRBV20-1	TRBJ1-4	TRBD1	few	TGCAGTGCAGGGGGCTTGGGCACTGAAGAAAAACTGTTTTTT	CSAGGLGTEEKLFF
TRBV29-1	TRBJ2-5	.	few	TGCAGCGTTCCGACGGGGAGCCAAGAGACCCAGTACTTC	CSVPTGSQETQYF
TRBV4-2	TRBJ1-5	.	medium-sized	TGTGCCAGCAGCCTCCCCAATCAGCCCCAGCATTTT	CASSLPNQPQHF
TRBV29-1	TRBJ1-1	.	.	TGCAGCGTCGGGTCACATGGGACTGAAGCTTTCTTT	CSVGSHGTEAFF
TRBV5-1	TRBJ2-3	.	medium-sized	TGCGCCAGCAGCTTTGACAACGAAGATACGCAGTATTTT	CASSFDNEDTQYF
TRBV29-1	TRBJ2-1	.	.	TGCAGCGTGGAACAGGGTTTCTCCTACAATGAGCAGCTCTTC	CSVEQGFSYNEQLF
TRBV2	TRBJ1-2	.	medium-sized	TGTGCCAGTCCCATATACAGGGAAATTCGCGATGGCTACACCTTC	CASPIYREIRDGYTF
TRBV6-5	TRBJ2-7	.	medium-sized	TGTGCCAGCAGTTTCCCCGAGGGGGGTTCCTACGAGCAGTACTTC	CASSFPEGGSYEQYF